The rows below give T cell receptor beta chains drawn from one sample of a study of identical twins. Each CDR3 protein gets one entry after TCRdb re-called the 5' RACE reads with MiXCR. The sample includes around 340,000 distinct CDR3 sequences, approximately 9.1% of them seen just once. Input material: naive T cells sorted from blood. Source of these receptors: a woman between 50 and 59 years old in good health. The conserved cysteine and the conserved F or W are not part of the CDR3 here. Fields, in order: J gene, V gene, CDR3 protein.

J gene: TRBJ2-3
V gene: TRBV20-1
CDR3 protein: SARGLLWTDTQY

J gene: TRBJ2-2
V gene: TRBV6-4
CDR3 protein: ASSVGRGELF

J gene: TRBJ2-6
V gene: TRBV5-1
CDR3 protein: ASSTSGTGVSGANVLT

J gene: TRBJ1-1
V gene: TRBV20-1
CDR3 protein: SAQRSAGDTEAF

J gene: TRBJ2-3
V gene: TRBV18
CDR3 protein: ASSPEIAGGTDTQY

J gene: TRBJ2-3
V gene: TRBV12-3/TRBV12-4
CDR3 protein: ASSSYRPEVDTQY

J gene: TRBJ1-1
V gene: TRBV2
CDR3 protein: ASSEEGNTEAF

J gene: TRBJ1-5
V gene: TRBV4-1
CDR3 protein: ASSQRTSNQPQH

J gene: TRBJ2-7
V gene: TRBV3-1
CDR3 protein: ASSQDSQVSYEQY

J gene: TRBJ2-1
V gene: TRBV7-9
CDR3 protein: ASSTGDRGYNEQF

J gene: TRBJ2-1
V gene: TRBV5-1
CDR3 protein: ASSSTGLAGDYNEQF